This T cell receptor beta chain is drawn from a study of blood T cell repertoires in COVID-19. Study-level information: Whether acute or convalescent, the COVID-19 samples came from the United States, Italy and Spain. Sample material is recorded as cDNA or gDNA derived from T cells, B-cell-depleted T cells, or PBMCs.

The authors' processing: Amplification from reference gene primers served as the basis for estimated nucleated cell counts. Here immunoSEQ multiplex PCR was the method, and the copy in TCRdb shows in-frame clones only, minus some. For V, J and clone size, that table is used; D and trimming come from the DNA. The data show 95,000 to 110,000 clones, more than 85% seen once. There are 16 residues in the CDR3. In germline, CDR1 is SGHTA, CDR2 FQGNSA. Trimming took 2 bases from V and 1 from J, leaving 14 bases between them. This clonotype originated in a human donor in a cohort sampled during active COVID-19. The material sequenced was peripheral blood. The genes are TRBV7-2 and TRBJ2-5; D possibly corresponds to TRBD2 (5 bases). The CDR3 nucleotides read TGTGCCAGCAGCTTAAGGTGGGAGACTATCCAAGAGACCCAGTACTTC. Residues: CASSLRWETIQETQYF.